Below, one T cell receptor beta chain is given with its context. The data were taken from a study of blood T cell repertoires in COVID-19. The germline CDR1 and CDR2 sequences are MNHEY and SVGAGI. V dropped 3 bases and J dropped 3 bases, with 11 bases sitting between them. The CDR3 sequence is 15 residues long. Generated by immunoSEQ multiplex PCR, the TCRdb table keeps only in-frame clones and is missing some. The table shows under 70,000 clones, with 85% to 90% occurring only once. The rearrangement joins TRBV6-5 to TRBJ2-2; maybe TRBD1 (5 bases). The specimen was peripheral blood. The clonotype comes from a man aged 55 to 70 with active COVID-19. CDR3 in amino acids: CASSYDGADTGELFF. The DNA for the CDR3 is TGTGCCAGCAGTTATGATGGGGCCGACACCGGGGAGCTGTTTTTT.